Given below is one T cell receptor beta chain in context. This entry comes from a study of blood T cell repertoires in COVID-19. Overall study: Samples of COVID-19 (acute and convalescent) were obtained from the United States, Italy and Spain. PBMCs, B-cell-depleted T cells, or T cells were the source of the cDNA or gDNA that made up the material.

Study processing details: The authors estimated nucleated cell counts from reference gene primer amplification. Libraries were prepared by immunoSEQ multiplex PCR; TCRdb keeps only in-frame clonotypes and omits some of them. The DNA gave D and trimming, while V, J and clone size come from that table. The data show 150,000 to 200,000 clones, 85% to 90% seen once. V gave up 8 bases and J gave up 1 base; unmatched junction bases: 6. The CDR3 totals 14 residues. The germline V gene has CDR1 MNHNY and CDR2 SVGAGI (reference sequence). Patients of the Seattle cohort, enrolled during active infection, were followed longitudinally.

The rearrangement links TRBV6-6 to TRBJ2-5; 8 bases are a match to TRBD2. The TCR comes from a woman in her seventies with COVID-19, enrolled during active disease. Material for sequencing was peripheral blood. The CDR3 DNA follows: TGTGCCAGCGGGAATAGCGGGGCCCAAGAGACCCAGTACTTC. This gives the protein CASGNSGAQETQYF.